This T cell receptor beta chain appears in the sequencing data of a study of cytomegalovirus exposure and HLA in healthy donors. As concerns this clone: The antigen is not known.

The PCR employed 60 Vbeta primers together with 13 Jbeta primers. Here immunoSEQ multiplex PCR was the method, and the copy in TCRdb shows in-frame clones only, minus some. The sample has about 150,000 clones, about 60% seen once. The CDR3 consists of 15 residues. Trimming took 3 bases from V and 3 from J; bases not matched to a gene: 9. Germline V gene lookup returns CDR1 GTSNPN and CDR2 SVGIG (reference sequence). General observations from the study: Researchers reportedly found TCR beta sequences accurately predicted most subjects' HLA-A and HLA-B alleles. When analyzed later, a missense DCLRE1C variant was found to be linked to TCR beta V- and J-gene trimming.

V and J are TRBV30 and TRBJ2-5; 8 positions match TRBD2. The specimen sequenced was PBMCs. The TCR comes from a woman between 55 and 75 years old in good health and CMV-seropositive. The CDR3 region has the DNA TGTGCCTGGAGCGAAGGGACTAGACAGGAAGAGACCCAGTACTTC. It codes for CAWSEGTRQEETQYF. Full variable domain (missing parts from reference TRBV30 and TRBJ2-5): SQTIHQWPATLVQPVGSPLSLECTVEGTSNPNLYWYRQAAGRGLQLLFYSVGIGQISSEVPQNLSASRPQDRQFILSSKKLLLSDSGFYLCAWSEGTRQEETQYFGPGTRLLVL.